These T cell receptor beta chains were read from a single sample in a study of blood T cells in healthy people across ages. TCRdb processed the 5' RACE reads anew with MiXCR; each CDR3 protein has one entry. This sample has approximately 800,000 distinct CDR3 sequences, with 62% found just once. The sequencing sample was made of blood. The source of these receptors is a man between 25 and 39 years old in good health. Each CDR3 is given with its conserved first and last residue. The order of the fields is CDR3 length, clone size, V gene, J gene, D gene, CDR3 DNA, CDR3 protein. D genes are given only for firm matches. Only part of the rows carry a size: once, few, many, or a class if the clone is expanded.

>14|few|TRBV20-1|TRBJ1-6|TRBD1
TGCAGTGCAGAGACAGGGGTCCTAAATTCACCCCTCCACTTT
CSAETGVLNSPLHF
>14|.|TRBV20-1|TRBJ2-7|.
TGCAGTGCTAGAAAGGGGGGGGATTCCTACGAGCAGTACTTC
CSARKGGDSYEQYF
>14|.|TRBV29-1|TRBJ2-4|TRBD2
TGCAGCGTTGAAGGGGATGGCGGGGGAAACATTCAGTACTTC
CSVEGDGGGNIQYF
>15|few|TRBV12-3/TRBV12-4|TRBJ2-1|TRBD2
TGTGCCAGCAGCCGAGGACTAGCCGCCTACAATGAGCAGTTCTTC
CASSRGLAAYNEQFF
>14|.|TRBV20-1|TRBJ2-5|TRBD1
TGCAGTGCTACCTACTACGGACAGGGTGGGACCCAGTACTTC
CSATYYGQGGTQYF
>19|.|TRBV4-2|TRBJ2-6|.
TGTGCCAGCAGCCAGGACCAGACATCTTCTAACTCTGGGGCCAACGTCCTGACTTTC
CASSQDQTSSNSGANVLTF
>14|.|TRBV6-2/TRBV6-3|TRBJ1-1|.
TGTGCCAGCAGTACTGGGGGTGAAGACACTGAAGCTTTCTTT
CASSTGGEDTEAFF
>15|.|TRBV9|TRBJ1-5|TRBD1
TGTGCCAGCAGCGTAGGTGGACAGGGCAATCAGCCCCAGCATTTT
CASSVGGQGNQPQHF
>12|few|TRBV7-2|TRBJ2-7|.
TGTGCCAGCAGCTTATCCGGGATCGAGCAGTACTTC
CASSLSGIEQYF
>16|few|TRBV9|TRBJ2-3|.
TGTGCCAGCAGCCTAGGAGGGGGGGAAGTCACAGATACGCAGTATTTT
CASSLGGGEVTDTQYF